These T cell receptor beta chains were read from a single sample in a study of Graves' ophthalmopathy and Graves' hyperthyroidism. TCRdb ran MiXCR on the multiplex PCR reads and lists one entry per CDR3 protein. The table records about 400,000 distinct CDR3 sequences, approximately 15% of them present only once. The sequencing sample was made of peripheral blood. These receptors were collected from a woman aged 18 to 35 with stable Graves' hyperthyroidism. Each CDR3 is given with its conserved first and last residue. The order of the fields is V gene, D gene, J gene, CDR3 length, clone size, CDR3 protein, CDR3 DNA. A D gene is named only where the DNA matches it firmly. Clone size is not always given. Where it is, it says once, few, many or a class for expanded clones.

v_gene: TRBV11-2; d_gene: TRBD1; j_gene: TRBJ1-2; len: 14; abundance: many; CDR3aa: CASSLETGAYGYTF; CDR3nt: TGTGCCAGCAGCCTGGAGACAGGGGCCTATGGCTACACCTTC
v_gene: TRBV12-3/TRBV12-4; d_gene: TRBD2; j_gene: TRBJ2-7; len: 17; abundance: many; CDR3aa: CASSIVLAGGIRDEQYF; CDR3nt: TGTGCCAGCAGTATAGTACTAGCGGGGGGGATCAGGGACGAGCAGTACTTC
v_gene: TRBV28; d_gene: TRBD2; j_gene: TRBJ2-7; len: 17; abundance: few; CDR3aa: CASSSPGLAGGLYEQYF; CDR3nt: TGTGCCAGCAGTTCCCCGGGACTAGCGGGGGGGCTGTACGAGCAGTACTTC
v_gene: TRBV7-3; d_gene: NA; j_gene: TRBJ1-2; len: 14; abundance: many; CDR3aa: CASSLDAPAYGYTF; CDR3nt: TGTGCCAGCAGCTTGGACGCCCCGGCCTATGGCTACACCTTC
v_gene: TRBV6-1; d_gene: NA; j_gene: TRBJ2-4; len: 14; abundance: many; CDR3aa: CASSERRAKNIQYF; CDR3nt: TGTGCCAGCAGTGAACGGAGGGCCAAAAACATTCAGTACTTC
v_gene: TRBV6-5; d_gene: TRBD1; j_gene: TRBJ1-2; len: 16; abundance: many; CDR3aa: CASSYLGQGDNYGYTF; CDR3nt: TGTGCCAGCAGTTACCTGGGACAGGGAGATAACTATGGCTACACCTTC
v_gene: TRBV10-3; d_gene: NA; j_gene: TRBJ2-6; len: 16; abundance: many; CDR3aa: CAIRAGTHSGANVLTF; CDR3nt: TGTGCCATCAGAGCCGGGACACACTCTGGGGCCAACGTCCTGACTTTC
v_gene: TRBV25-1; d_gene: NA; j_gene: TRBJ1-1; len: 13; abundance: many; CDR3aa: CASSEEEWTEAFF; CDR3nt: TGTGCCAGCAGTGAAGAGGAGTGGACTGAAGCTTTCTTT
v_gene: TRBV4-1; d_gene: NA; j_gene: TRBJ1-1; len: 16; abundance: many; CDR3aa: CASSPIGRGLGTEAFF; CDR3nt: TGCGCCAGCAGCCCTATTGGTAGGGGTTTAGGCACTGAAGCTTTCTTT
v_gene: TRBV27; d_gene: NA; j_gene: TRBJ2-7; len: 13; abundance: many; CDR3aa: CARPSSGRCEQYF; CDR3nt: TGTGCCAGACCCTCTAGTGGCCGTTGCGAGCAGTACTTC
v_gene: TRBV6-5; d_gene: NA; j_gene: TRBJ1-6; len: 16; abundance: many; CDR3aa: CASSLPRGSWNSPLHF; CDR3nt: TGTGCCAGCAGTTTGCCCAGGGGAAGTTGGAATTCACCCCTCCACTTT
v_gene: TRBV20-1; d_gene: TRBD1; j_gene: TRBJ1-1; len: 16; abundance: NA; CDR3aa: CSARDRNRGMNTEAFF; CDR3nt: TGCAGTGCTAGAGATCGGAACAGGGGCATGAACACTGAAGCTTTCTTT
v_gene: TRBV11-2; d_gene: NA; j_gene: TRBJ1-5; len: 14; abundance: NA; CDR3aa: CASSLAPSGQPQHF; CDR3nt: TGTGCCAGCAGCTTAGCCCCCTCCGGACAGCCCCAGCATTTT
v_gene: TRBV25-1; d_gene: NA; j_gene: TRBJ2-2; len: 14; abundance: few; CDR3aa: CACRGQTYTGELFF; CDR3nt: TGTGCCTGCAGAGGACAGACCTACACCGGGGAGCTGTTTTTT
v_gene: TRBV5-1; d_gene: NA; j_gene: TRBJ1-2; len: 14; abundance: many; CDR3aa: CASSLQGLGSGYTF; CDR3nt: TGCGCCAGCAGCTTACAGGGATTGGGCAGTGGCTACACCTTC
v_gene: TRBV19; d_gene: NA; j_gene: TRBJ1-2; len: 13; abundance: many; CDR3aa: CASSIDGFYGYTF; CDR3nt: TGTGCCAGTAGTATTGACGGATTCTATGGCTACACCTTC
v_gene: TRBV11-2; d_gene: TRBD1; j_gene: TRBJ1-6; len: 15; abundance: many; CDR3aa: CASSSHRGRDSPLHF; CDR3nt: TGTGCCAGCAGCTCCCACAGGGGGCGCGATTCACCCCTCCACTTT
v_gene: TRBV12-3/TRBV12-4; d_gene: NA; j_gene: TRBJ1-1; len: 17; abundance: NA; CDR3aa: CASSWVGHPSLNTEAFF; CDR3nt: TGTGCCAGCAGCTGGGTTGGACACCCCTCCTTGAACACTGAAGCTTTCTTT
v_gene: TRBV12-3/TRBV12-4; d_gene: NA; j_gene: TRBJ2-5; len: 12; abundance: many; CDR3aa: CASTSEQETQYF; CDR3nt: TGTGCCAGCACCTCGGAGCAAGAGACCCAGTACTTC
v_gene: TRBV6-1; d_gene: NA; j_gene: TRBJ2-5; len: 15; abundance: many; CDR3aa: CASRVPGQNQETQYF; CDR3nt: TGTGCCAGCAGGGTTCCTGGACAGAACCAAGAGACCCAGTACTTC
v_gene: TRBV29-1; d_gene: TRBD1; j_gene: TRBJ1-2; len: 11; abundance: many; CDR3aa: CSVAGGHGYTF; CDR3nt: TGCAGCGTTGCAGGGGGCCATGGCTACACCTTC
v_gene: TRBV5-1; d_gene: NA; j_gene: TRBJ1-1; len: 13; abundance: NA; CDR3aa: CASRGTANTEACF; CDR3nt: TGCGCCAGCAGAGGGACGGCGAACACTGAGGCTTGCTTT
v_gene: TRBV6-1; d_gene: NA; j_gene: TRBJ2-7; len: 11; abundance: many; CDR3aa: CASIPDYEQYF; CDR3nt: TGTGCCAGCATCCCGGATTACGAGCAGTACTTC
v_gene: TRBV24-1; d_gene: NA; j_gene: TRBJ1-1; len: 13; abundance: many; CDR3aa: CATSDPGLPEAFF; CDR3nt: TGTGCCACCAGTGATCCAGGGCTCCCCGAAGCTTTCTTT
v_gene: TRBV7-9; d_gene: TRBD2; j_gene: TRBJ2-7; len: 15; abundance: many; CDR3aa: CASSLTSGVSDEQYF; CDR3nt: TGTGCCAGCAGCTTAACTAGCGGGGTGTCCGACGAGCAGTACTTC
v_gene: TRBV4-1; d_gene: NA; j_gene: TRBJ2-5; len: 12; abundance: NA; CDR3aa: CASSQVGTTRYF; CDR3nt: TGCGCCAGCAGCCAAGTGGGCACCACGAGGTACTTC
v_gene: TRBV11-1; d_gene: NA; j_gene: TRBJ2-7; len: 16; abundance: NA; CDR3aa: CASSSLKALGAYEQYF; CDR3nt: TGTGCCAGCAGCTCTCTGAAGGCCCTAGGCGCCTACGAGCAGTACTTC
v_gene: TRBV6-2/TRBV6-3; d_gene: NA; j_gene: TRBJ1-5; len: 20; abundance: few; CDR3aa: CASSYTAGGALGFGNQPQHF; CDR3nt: TGTGCCAGCAGTTACACGGCTGGGGGGGCTTTGGGTTTTGGCAATCAGCCCCAGCATTTT
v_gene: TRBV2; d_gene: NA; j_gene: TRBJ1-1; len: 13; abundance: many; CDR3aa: CASTTHPNTEAFF; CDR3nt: TGTGCCAGCACGACTCACCCTAACACTGAAGCTTTCTTT
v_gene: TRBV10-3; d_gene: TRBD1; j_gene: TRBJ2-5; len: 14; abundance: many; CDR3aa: CAISRGQTQETQYF; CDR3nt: TGTGCCATCAGCCGGGGACAGACCCAAGAGACCCAGTACTTC